Listed below are T cell receptor beta chains from one sample, sequenced in a study of blood T cells in healthy people across ages. TCRdb re-called the 5' RACE reads with MiXCR, one entry per CDR3 protein. The sample shows about 1,400,000 distinct CDR3 sequences, 42% of them seen only once. Material for sequencing was blood. These receptors were taken from a woman younger than 30 in good health. Both conserved end residues are part of each CDR3. Each record gives: J gene, V gene, D gene, clone size, CDR3 DNA, CDR3 protein. A D gene is named only where the DNA matches it firmly. Size values are once, few and many counts, or a class for expanded clones, and some rows have none.

j_gene: TRBJ1-2
v_gene: TRBV7-9
d_gene: .
abundance: .
CDR3nt: TGTGCCAGCACAGTACAGGCCTATGGCTACACCTTC
CDR3aa: CASTVQAYGYTF

j_gene: TRBJ2-5
v_gene: TRBV20-1
d_gene: TRBD2
abundance: .
CDR3nt: TGCAGTGCTAGAGGCGGACTAGCGGGGAGACAAGAGGCCCAGTACTTC
CDR3aa: CSARGGLAGRQEAQYF

j_gene: TRBJ2-4
v_gene: TRBV29-1
d_gene: TRBD2
abundance: many
CDR3nt: TGCAGCGCCCAGACTAGCGGGATAGCCAAAAACATTCAGTACTTC
CDR3aa: CSAQTSGIAKNIQYF

j_gene: TRBJ2-1
v_gene: TRBV20-1
d_gene: .
abundance: .
CDR3nt: TGCAGTGTCAGGGGGGACTCCTACAATGAGCAGTTCTTC
CDR3aa: CSVRGDSYNEQFF

j_gene: TRBJ1-2
v_gene: TRBV10-3
d_gene: .
abundance: .
CDR3nt: TGTGCCACATCCCTGAGGGAGGGTGACTATGGCTACACCTTC
CDR3aa: CATSLREGDYGYTF

j_gene: TRBJ1-6
v_gene: TRBV3-1
d_gene: TRBD1
abundance: .
CDR3nt: TGTGCCAGCAGCCTGGGACAGGGACTTAAGTCACCCCCCCACTTT
CDR3aa: CASSLGQGLKSPPHF

j_gene: TRBJ1-1
v_gene: TRBV12-3/TRBV12-4
d_gene: .
abundance: many
CDR3nt: TGTGCCAGCAGCCGCACTGAAGCTTTCTTT
CDR3aa: CASSRTEAFF

j_gene: TRBJ2-3
v_gene: TRBV7-8
d_gene: .
abundance: few
CDR3nt: TGTGCCAGCAGCTTTAAAAGAGATACGCAGTATTTT
CDR3aa: CASSFKRDTQYF

j_gene: TRBJ1-1
v_gene: TRBV10-3
d_gene: .
abundance: once
CDR3nt: TGTGCCACGACGACGGAGGGGAACACTGAAGCTTTCTTT
CDR3aa: CATTTEGNTEAFF

j_gene: TRBJ1-1
v_gene: TRBV5-5
d_gene: TRBD1
abundance: few
CDR3nt: TGTGCCAGCAGCTTGGAAGGACAGGGGGTAACTGAAGCTTTCTTT
CDR3aa: CASSLEGQGVTEAFF

j_gene: TRBJ2-1
v_gene: TRBV6-5
d_gene: .
abundance: many
CDR3nt: TGTGCCAGCAGTTACGGGGGGACCTACAATGAGCAGTTCTTC
CDR3aa: CASSYGGTYNEQFF

j_gene: TRBJ2-1
v_gene: TRBV7-2
d_gene: TRBD2
abundance: few
CDR3nt: TGTGCCAGCAGCTTTCTAGCGGGAGGGTCGAACAATGAGCAGTTCTTC
CDR3aa: CASSFLAGGSNNEQFF

j_gene: TRBJ2-1
v_gene: TRBV20-1
d_gene: .
abundance: .
CDR3nt: TGCAGTGCTAGAGATTGGGATGAGCAGTTCTTC
CDR3aa: CSARDWDEQFF

j_gene: TRBJ2-7
v_gene: TRBV7-7
d_gene: .
abundance: .
CDR3nt: TGTGCCAGCAGCTTCGGTCCAGGGGACTACAATGAGCAGTACTTC
CDR3aa: CASSFGPGDYNEQYF

j_gene: TRBJ1-5
v_gene: TRBV10-2
d_gene: .
abundance: .
CDR3nt: TGCGCCAGCAGTGAGGTCGGGGGGGATCAGCCCCAGCATTTT
CDR3aa: CASSEVGGDQPQHF

j_gene: TRBJ1-4
v_gene: TRBV5-1
d_gene: .
abundance: .
CDR3nt: TGCGCCAGCAGCTACTACAGGGCGACCGATGAAAAACTGTTTTTT
CDR3aa: CASSYYRATDEKLFF

j_gene: TRBJ2-1
v_gene: TRBV4-1
d_gene: .
abundance: .
CDR3nt: TGCGCCAGCAGCCAATTCCAGGACTCCTACAATGAGCAGTTCTTC
CDR3aa: CASSQFQDSYNEQFF

j_gene: TRBJ2-5
v_gene: TRBV24-1
d_gene: .
abundance: few
CDR3nt: TGTGCCACCAGTGATACACTGGGGGCCGCAGAGACCCAGTACTTC
CDR3aa: CATSDTLGAAETQYF

j_gene: TRBJ1-2
v_gene: TRBV6-5
d_gene: .
abundance: .
CDR3nt: TGTGCCAGCAGTTACAAACAGACAGATGGCTACACCTTC
CDR3aa: CASSYKQTDGYTF

j_gene: TRBJ1-1
v_gene: TRBV20-1
d_gene: .
abundance: few
CDR3nt: TGCAGTGCCCTGGGACAAGTGAACACTGAAGCTTTCTTT
CDR3aa: CSALGQVNTEAFF

j_gene: TRBJ2-7
v_gene: TRBV12-3/TRBV12-4
d_gene: TRBD2
abundance: few
CDR3nt: TGTGCCAGCAGTGGGCCGGGACTAGCCCACGAGCAGTACTTC
CDR3aa: CASSGPGLAHEQYF

j_gene: TRBJ1-3
v_gene: TRBV10-3
d_gene: TRBD1
abundance: .
CDR3nt: TGTGCCATCACCGGGACAGCCCTTAACTCTGGAAACACCATATATTTT
CDR3aa: CAITGTALNSGNTIYF

j_gene: TRBJ2-3
v_gene: TRBV12-3/TRBV12-4
d_gene: .
abundance: .
CDR3nt: TGTGCCAGCAGTCCCACTAAAACAGATACGCAGTATTTT
CDR3aa: CASSPTKTDTQYF

j_gene: TRBJ2-2
v_gene: TRBV29-1
d_gene: TRBD2
abundance: .
CDR3nt: TGCGGGACTAGGAACACCGGGGAGCTGTTTTTT
CDR3aa: CGTRNTGELFF

j_gene: TRBJ1-2
v_gene: TRBV20-1
d_gene: .
abundance: once
CDR3nt: TGCAGTGCTAGAGATCACGGAGCTAACTATGGCTACACCTTC
CDR3aa: CSARDHGANYGYTF

j_gene: TRBJ2-7
v_gene: TRBV4-1
d_gene: .
abundance: .
CDR3nt: TGCGCCAGCAGCCAAGGACGGGGCCTAAGCTCCTACGAGCAGTACTTC
CDR3aa: CASSQGRGLSSYEQYF

j_gene: TRBJ1-2
v_gene: TRBV29-1
d_gene: .
abundance: few
CDR3nt: TGCAGCGTTGGTTCGGGGGGCTATGGCTACACCTTC
CDR3aa: CSVGSGGYGYTF

j_gene: TRBJ2-5
v_gene: TRBV6-2/TRBV6-3
d_gene: .
abundance: .
CDR3nt: TGTGCCAGCACGACCCTCCGGGACCGCCAGACCCAGTACTTC
CDR3aa: CASTTLRDRQTQYF

j_gene: TRBJ1-1
v_gene: TRBV6-5
d_gene: TRBD1
abundance: .
CDR3nt: TGTGCCAGCAGTCCCCGACAGGGCAGAGAAACTGAAGCTTTCTTT
CDR3aa: CASSPRQGRETEAFF

j_gene: TRBJ1-2
v_gene: TRBV15
d_gene: .
abundance: .
CDR3nt: TGTGCCACCAGCAGATCAACAGGGTCGGGCGGCTACACCTTC
CDR3aa: CATSRSTGSGGYTF

j_gene: TRBJ2-3
v_gene: TRBV28
d_gene: TRBD1
abundance: few
CDR3nt: TGTGCCAGCAGTTCCCCTGACAGGGCTGACACAGATACGCAGTATTTT
CDR3aa: CASSSPDRADTDTQYF

j_gene: TRBJ1-1
v_gene: TRBV20-1
d_gene: TRBD1
abundance: .
CDR3nt: TGCAGTGCCGCCCGGGACAGGCCCGGGGCACGAACTGAAGCTTTCTTT
CDR3aa: CSAARDRPGARTEAFF

j_gene: TRBJ2-1
v_gene: TRBV20-1
d_gene: TRBD2
abundance: .
CDR3nt: TGCAGTGCTAGAGTTAGCGGGGGTCCCTTCTACAATGAACAGTTCTTC
CDR3aa: CSARVSGGPFYNEQFF

j_gene: TRBJ2-7
v_gene: TRBV4-1
d_gene: TRBD1
abundance: few
CDR3nt: TGCGCCAGCAGCCAAGATAAACAGGGGGCATTTGTCGAGCAGTACTTC
CDR3aa: CASSQDKQGAFVEQYF